This TCR beta chain was documented in a study of regulatory T cells in long-lasting Graves disease. Turning to the study itself: Patients with new Graves' disease had used antithyroid drugs below 3 months. Broader study findings: When disease was persistent, TRBV28, TRBJ1-2 and TRBJ2-5 were the favored segments.

Described time point: newly diagnosed GD, antithyroid drugs for less than 3 months. Extracted PBMC RNA gave rise to the TCR library. Germline V gives CDR1 SQVTM, CDR2 ANQGSEA. The germline V and J ends were trimmed by 8 bases and 5 bases, with 15 bases remaining between them. CDR3 length: 12 residues. HTBI primers from iRepertoire and Arm-PCR of CDR3 regions yielded the TCR beta libraries. TCRdb fed the multiplex PCR reads into MiXCR, producing one record per CDR3 protein. The sample holds about 540,000 distinct CDR3 sequences, roughly 14% seen once. A few counts support this clonotype. Its antigen is as yet unknown. These same data were also listed under a study on T cells in Graves' hyperthyroidism and ophthalmopathy. As that report states: It was uncontrolled infection, other autoimmune disease, pregnancy or lactation that excluded patients. Most thyroid clonotypes expanded above 0.001 appeared in blood too.

This sequence joins TRBV29-1 and TRBJ2-5; D uncertain. The origin of this receptor is a man aged 30 to 39 with Graves disease. The sequenced sample was peripheral blood mononuclear cells (PBMCs), obtained at new diagnosis, from a patient treated with antithyroid drugs. For the CDR3, the DNA is TGCAGCCTACAAGGCTCCGCGGAGACCCAGTACTTC. It is translated as CSLQGSAETQYF.